This T cell receptor (beta chain) came from a study of OX40 agonist ivuxolimab in advanced cancers. On the study more broadly: In this cohort, patients received ivuxolimab, an agonistic anti-OX40 (CD134) antibody.

The CDR3 contains 21 residues. Unmatched junction bases numbered 25, after V lost 0 bases and J lost 10 bases. Germline V gives CDR1 GTSNPN, CDR2 SVGIG (reference sequence). Study results and limitations: Circulating CD4+ and CD8+ T cells showed clonal expansion by week 6 at 0.1 to 3.0 mg/kg.

Method: immunoSEQ multiplex PCR; TCRdb's copy keeps in-frame clones and lacks some. The sample includes about 110,000 clones, 90% of them seen just once. Concerning this clone itself: Its target is unknown.

The receptor's source is an adult with an advanced solid tumor such as melanoma, head and neck, liver or kidney cancer. Sequences were derived from CD4+ or CD8+ T cells sorted from blood, sampled in a trial of the OX40 agonist ivuxolimab. The V and J genes are TRBV30 and TRBJ1-6; 9 bases map to TRBD1. CDR3 region: CAWSVTFAWDRVHVMVSPLHF. The CDR3 DNA follows: TGTGCCTGGAGTGTAACGTTCGCTTGGGACAGGGTTCATGTAATGGTCTCACCCCTCCACTTT.